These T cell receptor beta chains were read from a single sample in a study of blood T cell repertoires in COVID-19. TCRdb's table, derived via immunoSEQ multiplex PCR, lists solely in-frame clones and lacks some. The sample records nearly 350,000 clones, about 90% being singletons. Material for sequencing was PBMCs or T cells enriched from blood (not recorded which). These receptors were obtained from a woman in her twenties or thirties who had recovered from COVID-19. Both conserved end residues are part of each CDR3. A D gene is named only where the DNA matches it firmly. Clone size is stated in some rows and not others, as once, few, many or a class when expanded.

DNA: TGTGCCAGCAGTTCGGGACTAGCGGCAAATGAGCAGTTCTTC
CDR3: CASSSGLAANEQFF
V: TRBV28
D: TRBD2
size: NA
J: TRBJ2-1

DNA: TGTGCCTGCGACTCGGGGTCGGGGCAGCCCCAGCATTTT
CDR3: CACDSGSGQPQHF
V: TRBV30
D: NA
size: NA
J: TRBJ1-5

DNA: TGTGCCTGGAGTGTTCGACAGGGGAGAGGTCAGCCCCAGCATTTT
CDR3: CAWSVRQGRGQPQHF
V: TRBV30
D: TRBD1
size: once
J: TRBJ1-5

DNA: TGTGCCAGCAGCGCACCGGGACAGGGGGCGACTAATGAAAAACTGTTTTTT
CDR3: CASSAPGQGATNEKLFF
V: TRBV5-6
D: TRBD1
size: NA
J: TRBJ1-4

DNA: TGCGCCAGCAGCCAGGGTGACAGGGGAGTCATGAACACTGAAGCTTTCTTT
CDR3: CASSQGDRGVMNTEAFF
V: TRBV4-1
D: TRBD1
size: once
J: TRBJ1-1

DNA: TGTGCCAGCAGCTTAGATCAGGGTCTTCAACCCCAGCATTTT
CDR3: CASSLDQGLQPQHF
V: TRBV7-9
D: NA
size: NA
J: TRBJ1-5

DNA: TGTGCCATCAGTGGCATTCAGGGACAGGGGAATGAGCAGTTCTTC
CDR3: CAISGIQGQGNEQFF
V: TRBV10-3
D: TRBD1
size: NA
J: TRBJ2-1

DNA: TGTGCCAGCAGCCCACCAGGACTGGGGCGGGGGGGCTCCAATGAGCAGTTCTTC
CDR3: CASSPPGLGRGGSNEQFF
V: TRBV11-2
D: TRBD2
size: NA
J: TRBJ2-1

DNA: TGTGCCAGTAATCCTAATCCCGGGACAGACTATGGCTACACCTTC
CDR3: CASNPNPGTDYGYTF
V: TRBV19
D: TRBD1
size: NA
J: TRBJ1-2

DNA: TGTGCCAGCAGCTTGAGACTAGCGGGGGTTGGTGAGCAGTACTTC
CDR3: CASSLRLAGVGEQYF
V: TRBV5-4
D: TRBD2
size: NA
J: TRBJ2-7

DNA: TGCGCCAGCAGGGCGGGGGCAGGGCTCTACGAGCAGTACTTC
CDR3: CASRAGAGLYEQYF
V: TRBV10-2
D: NA
size: NA
J: TRBJ2-7

DNA: TGTGCCAGCTCACTAAACCCCGGGTTCACAGATACGCAGTATTTT
CDR3: CASSLNPGFTDTQYF
V: TRBV18
D: NA
size: once
J: TRBJ2-3

DNA: TGTGCCACCTGGACAGGGACTGGCTACACCTTC
CDR3: CATWTGTGYTF
V: TRBV28
D: TRBD1
size: once
J: TRBJ1-2

DNA: TGTGCCAGCAGCCAAGCCCTCGGGGTCACAGATACGCAGTATTTT
CDR3: CASSQALGVTDTQYF
V: TRBV3-1/TRBV3-2
D: NA
size: NA
J: TRBJ2-3

DNA: TGTGCCACCAGCACCTGGGGACAGCGCCTTGGTGAAAACACCATATATTTT
CDR3: CATSTWGQRLGENTIYF
V: TRBV15
D: TRBD1
size: NA
J: TRBJ1-3

DNA: TGTGCCAGTAGTACTTCCGGGACACAGAAATTCTATGGCTACACCTTC
CDR3: CASSTSGTQKFYGYTF
V: TRBV19
D: NA
size: NA
J: TRBJ1-2

DNA: TGTGCCATCAGTGCCAGCGGGGGACACTACGAGCAGTACTTC
CDR3: CAISASGGHYEQYF
V: TRBV10-3
D: TRBD2
size: NA
J: TRBJ2-7

DNA: TGTGCCAGCAGTAAAAGCGGGGAGACCCAGTACTTC
CDR3: CASSKSGETQYF
V: TRBV7-2
D: NA
size: NA
J: TRBJ2-5

DNA: TGTGCCAGCAGTAGGGACAGGGTAGGTGAGCAGTTCTTC
CDR3: CASSRDRVGEQFF
V: TRBV11-2
D: TRBD1
size: once
J: TRBJ2-1

DNA: TGCGCCAGCAGTGATTCGAGGGACAGGCCGAACTATGGCTACACCTTC
CDR3: CASSDSRDRPNYGYTF
V: TRBV10-2
D: TRBD1
size: NA
J: TRBJ1-2

DNA: TGTGCCAGCAGCTTAGACAGGGCCTATTACGAGCAGTACTTC
CDR3: CASSLDRAYYEQYF
V: TRBV11-2
D: NA
size: NA
J: TRBJ2-7

DNA: TGTGCCAGTCGGACCGGGACAGGGTGGATGGGTTGCCCCTACGAGCAGTACTTC
CDR3: CASRTGTGWMGCPYEQYF
V: TRBV6-4
D: TRBD1
size: NA
J: TRBJ2-7

DNA: TGTGCCAGCAGTTTAGGGACTAGTAGCTACGAGCAGTACTTC
CDR3: CASSLGTSSYEQYF
V: TRBV27
D: TRBD2
size: NA
J: TRBJ2-7

DNA: TGCGCCAGCAGCATAGGGACAGCTACAGGCCACGAGCAGTACTTC
CDR3: CASSIGTATGHEQYF
V: TRBV5-1
D: TRBD1
size: NA
J: TRBJ2-7

DNA: TGTGCCAGCTCACCAGCAGGGTCCCCGAACACTGAAGCTTTCTTT
CDR3: CASSPAGSPNTEAFF
V: TRBV18
D: NA
size: NA
J: TRBJ1-1

DNA: TGTGCCAGCAGCTCCAGGGTGGCCGGGGAGCTGTTTTTT
CDR3: CASSSRVAGELFF
V: TRBV7-6
D: NA
size: NA
J: TRBJ2-2

DNA: TGTGCCAGCAGGTTTGGACAAGTCGGAAACACCATATATTTT
CDR3: CASRFGQVGNTIYF
V: TRBV7-2
D: NA
size: NA
J: TRBJ1-3